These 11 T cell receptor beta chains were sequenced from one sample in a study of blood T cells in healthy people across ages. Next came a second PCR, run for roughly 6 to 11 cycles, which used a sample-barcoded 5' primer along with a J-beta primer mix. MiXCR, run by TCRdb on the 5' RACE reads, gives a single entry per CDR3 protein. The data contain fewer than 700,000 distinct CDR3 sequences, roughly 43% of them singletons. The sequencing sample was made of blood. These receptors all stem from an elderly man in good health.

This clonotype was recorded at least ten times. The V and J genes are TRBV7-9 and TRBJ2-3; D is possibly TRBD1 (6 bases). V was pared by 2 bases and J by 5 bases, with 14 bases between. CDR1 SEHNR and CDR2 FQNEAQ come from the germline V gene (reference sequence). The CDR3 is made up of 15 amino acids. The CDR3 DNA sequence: TGTGCCAGCAGCTTATTACAGGGTGTCGGAGATACGCAGTATTTT. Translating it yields CASSLLQGVGDTQYF.

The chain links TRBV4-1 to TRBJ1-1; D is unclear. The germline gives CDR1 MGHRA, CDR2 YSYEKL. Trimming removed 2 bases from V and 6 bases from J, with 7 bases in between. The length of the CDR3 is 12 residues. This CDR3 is CASSQTVAEAFF. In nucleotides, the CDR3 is TGCGCCAGCAGCCAAACAGTCGCTGAAGCTTTCTTT.

CDR3: CSVSDTGEQYF. The CDR3 coding sequence is TGCAGCGTTTCCGACACGGGCGAGCAGTACTTC. The chain uses TRBV29-1 and TRBJ2-7; D unclear. CDR1 is SQVTM and CDR2 is ANQGSEA in the germline V gene. The CDR3 covers 11 residues. V lost 5 bases to trimming and J lost 6 bases, with 11 bases between them.

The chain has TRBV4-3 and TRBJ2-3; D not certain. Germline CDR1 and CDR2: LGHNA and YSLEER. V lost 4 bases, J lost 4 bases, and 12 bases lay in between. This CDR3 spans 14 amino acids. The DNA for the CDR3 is TGCGCCAGCAGCCTCTCCTATGCCCCAGATACGCAGTATTTT. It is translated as CASSLSYAPDTQYF.

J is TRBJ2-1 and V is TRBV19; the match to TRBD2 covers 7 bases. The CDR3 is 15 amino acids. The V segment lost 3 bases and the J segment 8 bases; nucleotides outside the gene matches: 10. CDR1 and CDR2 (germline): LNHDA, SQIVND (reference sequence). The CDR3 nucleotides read TGTGCCAGTAGTATGGGGCCAGCGGGACTGGATGAGCAGTTCTTC. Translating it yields CASSMGPAGLDEQFF.

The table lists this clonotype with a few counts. The CDR3 sequence is CASSQTGGAGAEAFF. The CDR3 region has the DNA TGTGCCAGCTCTCAAACGGGGGGCGCGGGCGCTGAAGCTTTCTTT. The rearrangement links TRBV27 to TRBJ1-1, with D possibly being TRBD1 (6 bases). Trimming took 8 bases from V and 6 from J, leaving 22 bases between them. CDR1 MNHEY and CDR2 SMNVEV come from the germline V gene (reference sequence). The CDR3 contains 15 residues.

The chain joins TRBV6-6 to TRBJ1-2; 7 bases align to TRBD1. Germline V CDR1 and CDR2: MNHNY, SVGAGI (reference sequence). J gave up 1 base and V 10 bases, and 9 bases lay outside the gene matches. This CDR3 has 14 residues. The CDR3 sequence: CAIRPGQLNYGYTF. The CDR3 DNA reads TGTGCCATCAGGCCGGGACAGCTTAACTATGGCTACACCTTC.

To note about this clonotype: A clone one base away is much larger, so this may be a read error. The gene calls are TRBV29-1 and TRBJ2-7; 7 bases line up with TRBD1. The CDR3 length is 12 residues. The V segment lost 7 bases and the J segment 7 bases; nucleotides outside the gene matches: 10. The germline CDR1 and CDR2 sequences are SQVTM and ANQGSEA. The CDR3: CSGGTDYNEQYF. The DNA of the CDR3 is TGCAGCGGGGGGACAGATTACAATGAGCAGTACTTC.

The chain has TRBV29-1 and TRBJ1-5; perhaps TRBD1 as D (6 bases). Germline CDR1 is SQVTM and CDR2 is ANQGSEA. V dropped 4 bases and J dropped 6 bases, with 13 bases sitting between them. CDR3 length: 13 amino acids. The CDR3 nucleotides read TGCAGCGTTGCAAGACAGGAGGGTCAGCCCCAGCATTTT. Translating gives CSVARQEGQPQHF.

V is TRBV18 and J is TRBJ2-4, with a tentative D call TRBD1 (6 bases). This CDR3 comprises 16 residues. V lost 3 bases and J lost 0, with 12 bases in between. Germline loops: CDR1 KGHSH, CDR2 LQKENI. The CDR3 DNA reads TGTGCCAGCTCACCGGCGGACAGCCTAGCCAAAAACATTCAGTACTTC. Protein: CASSPADSLAKNIQYF.

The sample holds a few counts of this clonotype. Here the CDR3 reads CASSQGVGRTYEQYF. The CDR3 DNA is TGTGCCAGCAGCCAGGGGGTGGGCAGGACCTACGAGCAGTACTTC. This rearrangement joins TRBV7-2 to TRBJ2-5; 7 bases fit TRBD1. The J call is uncertain, as TRBJ2-7 better fits the DNA end. Per germline, CDR1 SGHTA and CDR2 FQGNSA. The CDR3 is 15 amino acids.